This T cell receptor beta chain was captured in a study of T cells in Graves' hyperthyroidism and ophthalmopathy. Study-level findings and limits: Model predictions of ophthalmopathy came a median approximately seven months before onset.

Among the patients, aged 18 to 65, hyperthyroidism was newly diagnosed and had lasted under 2 months. Orbital computed tomography, thyroid ultrasound, serum thyroxine and TRAb, and clinical symptoms together informed the diagnoses. From RNA transcripts, TCR beta CDR3 regions were amplified. An initial round of RT-PCR targeting the TCR CDR3 relied on the HTBI primer set. TCRdb redid the calling of the multiplex PCR reads with MiXCR, one entry per CDR3 protein. The sample has around 600,000 distinct CDR3 sequences, about 15% seen once. Trimming removed 10 bases from V and 0 bases from J; junction bases left unmatched: 16. There are 19 residues in the CDR3. Germline-derived CDR1 and CDR2 are LNHDA and SQIVND (reference sequence). Regarding this clonotype: Its antigen is not known.

V gene TRBV19 combines with J gene TRBJ2-3, with 13 positions matching TRBD2. This clonotype was obtained from a woman aged 25 to 39 with Graves' hyperthyroidism. The sample taken for sequencing was blood. The chain's CDR3 is CATKPSGTSGIRSTDTQYF. The CDR3, as DNA: TGTGCCACCAAACCTTCCGGGACTAGCGGGATACGTAGCACAGATACGCAGTATTTT.